What follows are 9 T cell receptor beta chains derived from one specimen sequenced in a study of a mutant IDH1 vaccine in newly diagnosed glioma. Their specific antigens are unknown. Measured with immunoSEQ multiplex PCR; TCRdb has only the in-frame clones, and not every one. The table lists 60,000 or so clones, about 88% of them singletons. Time point reported: week 11, during vaccination. Mutant IDH1 20-mer peptide, at 300 ug, made up each vaccine dose, with topical imiquimod. The source was PBMCs, collected from a glioma patient whose treatment included an IDH1 peptide vaccine. The receptor source for this set is a man aged 35 to 55 with glioma.

The rearrangement links TRBV19 to TRBJ2-1; 7 nucleotides align to TRBD2. Germline V gene lookup returns CDR1 LNHDA and CDR2 SQIVND (reference sequence). V lost 9 bases and J lost 4; bases outside the gene matches: 6. There are 13 residues in the CDR3. The CDR3 bases are TGTGCCAGCGCTAGCGGCCCATACAATGAGCAGTTCTTC. Its translation is CASASGPYNEQFF.

The CDR3 is CASSLDVAGGRGTGELFF. DNA for the CDR3: TGTGCCAGCAGCTTAGACGTGGCAGGGGGCCGGGGCACCGGGGAGCTGTTTTTT. This chain links TRBV11-2 with TRBJ2-2; 8 nucleotides agree with TRBD1. The germline V gene encodes CDR1 SGHAT and CDR2 FQNNGV. Germline trimming cut 0 bases from V and 4 bases from J; bases unmatched to any gene: 10. The CDR3 totals 18 residues.

This chain joins TRBV6-1 and TRBJ1-4; TRBD1 is a possible D gene (5 bases). CDR1 and CDR2 (germline): MNHNS, SASEGT. The CDR3 runs 13 residues. V was cut by 7 bases and J by 8 bases, with 14 bases left in between. The CDR3 nucleotides are TGTGCCAGCACAAGGACATACGGCGAAAAACTGTTTTTT. It codes for CASTRTYGEKLFF.

The chain has TRBV4-1 and TRBJ1-4; D not resolved. Per germline, CDR1 MGHRA and CDR2 YSYEKL. The CDR3 extends over 13 amino acids. The V and J ends lost 1 base and 5 bases respectively, with 5 bases between them. Here the CDR3 DNA reads TGCGCCAGCAGCCAAGTTTGGAATGAAAAACTGTTTTTT. Translating gives CASSQVWNEKLFF.

The chain has TRBV29-1 and TRBJ2-5; TRBD1 matches at 8 bases. The DNA end is a closer match to TRBJ2-7, so the J assignment may be wrong. Per the germline V gene, CDR1 is SQVTM and CDR2 is ANQGSEA. This CDR3 is 15 amino acids long. CDR3 DNA sequence: TGCAGCGTAGCTCCCGCAGGGGGCAGGGACTACGAGCAGTACTTC. Translating gives CSVAPAGGRDYEQYF.

The CDR3 DNA sequence: TGTGCCACCAGCAGAGATTTAAGTTGGCAGGGTAACTCCGGGGAGCTGTTTTTT. This translates into CATSRDLSWQGNSGELFF. The chain links TRBV15 to TRBJ2-2, with D possibly being TRBD1 (5 bases). Germline CDR1 is LNHNV and CDR2 is YYDKDF (reference sequence). The germline V and J ends were trimmed by 0 bases and 6 bases, with 20 bases remaining between them. CDR3 length: 18 residues. The full variable domain, rest sourced from reference TRBV15 and TRBJ2-2, is DAMVIQNPRYQVTQFGKPVTLSCSQTLNHNVMYWYQQKSSQAPKLLFHYYDKDFNNEADTPDNFQSRRPNTSFCFLDIRSPGLGDTAMYLCATSRDLSWQGNSGELFFGEGSRLTVL.

V is TRBV4-3 and J is TRBJ2-1; 7 bases fit TRBD2. Germline V gives CDR1 LGHNA, CDR2 YSLEER. The V segment lost 0 bases and the J segment 0 bases; nucleotides outside the gene matches: 8. The CDR3 runs to 18 residues. In DNA form, the CDR3 reads TGCGCCAGCAGCCAAGATGGCGTCGGGGGGAGCTCCTACAATGAGCAGTTCTTC. Amino acid sequence: CASSQDGVGGSSYNEQFF.

The CDR3 loop reads CASSFNSDNYGYTF. CDR3 sequence (DNA): TGCGCCAGCAGCTTTAACAGCGATAACTATGGCTACACCTTC. The chain has TRBV5-1 and TRBJ1-2; D gene ambiguous. The length of the CDR3 is 14 residues. The germline CDR1 and CDR2 sequences are SGHRS and YFSETQ. Trimming stripped 2 bases from V and 1 base from J, with 9 bases between.

This clone has a single count. The rearrangement uses TRBV7-6 and TRBJ2-1, with 13 bases matching TRBD2. The CDR3 has 16 amino acids. The ends lost 4 bases at V and 7 bases at J; junction bases unmatched: 7. Germline CDR1 and CDR2: SGHVS and FNYEAQ. CDR3 coding DNA: TGTGCCAGCAGCTCCCTGGGACTAGCGGGGAGAAATGAGCAGTTCTTC. Translated, it gives CASSSLGLAGRNEQFF.